A selection of T cell receptor beta chains follows, all from one sample in a study of T cell responses to AZD1222 COVID-19 vaccine. The table came from immunoSEQ multiplex PCR; TCRdb's copy has only in-frame clones and leaves some out. The sample includes around 140,000 clones, around 94% seen only once; the top ten take roughly 12%. The specimen was peripheral blood, collected after recovery from COVID-19. These receptors all stem from an adult who had recovered from COVID-19. CDR3s include the opening cysteine and the closing phenylalanine or tryptophan. The D gene is left open where the match is weak. Clone size, where shown, is once, few, many, or a class for clones that have expanded.

J gene	V gene	D gene	clone size	CDR3 protein	CDR3 DNA
TRBJ1-2	TRBV7-9	TRBD1	.	CASSLGPGGQEGYGYTF	TGTGCCAGCAGCTTAGGCCCCGGGGGACAGGAGGGCTATGGCTACACCTTC
TRBJ2-2	TRBV4-1	.	.	CASSSWTENTGELFF	TGCGCCAGCAGCTCCTGGACAGAAAACACCGGGGAGCTGTTTTTT
TRBJ1-1	TRBV6-5	.	.	CASSYSQAYYTEAFF	TGTGCCAGCAGTTACTCACAGGCTTACTACACTGAAGCTTTCTTT
TRBJ2-3	TRBV18	TRBD2	.	CASSPRGTSGTSTDTQYF	TGTGCCAGCTCACCCAGGGGGACTAGCGGGACTAGCACAGATACGCAGTATTTT
TRBJ2-5	TRBV28	.	.	CASSAAGAGEETQYF	TGTGCCAGCAGTGCCGCTGGGGCAGGGGAAGAGACCCAGTACTTC
TRBJ2-2	TRBV28	.	.	CASSLAPPFGGAVTGELFF	TGTGCCAGCAGTTTAGCCCCACCCTTTGGGGGGGCGGTCACCGGGGAGCTGTTTTTT
TRBJ2-2	TRBV19	TRBD2	.	CASSIRAASGGELFF	TGTGCCAGTAGTATAAGGGCGGCTAGCGGCGGGGAGCTGTTTTTT
TRBJ2-7	TRBV6-2/TRBV6-3	TRBD2	.	CASSYSQGLVVPYEQYF	TGTGCCAGCAGTTACTCGCAGGGACTAGTGGTCCCCTACGAGCAGTACTTC
TRBJ1-2	TRBV11-2	.	once	CASSQTGFRSGYTF	TGTGCCAGCAGCCAAACAGGGTTTAGGTCGGGCTACACCTTC
TRBJ2-7	TRBV28	.	.	CASSFGLGRSYEQYF	TGTGCCAGCAGTTTTGGTCTTGGTCGCTCCTACGAGCAGTACTTC
TRBJ1-6	TRBV5-1	.	.	CASSLSGVSNSPLHF	TGCGCCAGCAGCTTGAGTGGCGTCAGTAATTCACCCCTCCACTTT
TRBJ1-2	TRBV28	.	.	CASSFPPTGRYGYTF	TGTGCCAGCAGTTTTCCCCCAACAGGAAGGTATGGCTACACCTTC
TRBJ1-1	TRBV30	.	.	CAWSVQEEAFF	TGTGCCTGGAGTGTACAGGAAGAAGCTTTCTTT
TRBJ1-6	TRBV11-1	.	.	CASSLSNGPLHF	TGTGCCAGCAGCTTATCGAACGGACCCCTCCACTTT
TRBJ1-5	TRBV5-1	.	.	CASSLGTGNQPQHF	TGCGCCAGCAGCTTGGGGACAGGCAATCAGCCCCAGCATTTT
TRBJ2-7	TRBV27	.	.	CASSLYWGVVDEQYF	TGTGCCAGCAGTTTATATTGGGGCGTTGTCGACGAGCAGTACTTC
TRBJ1-1	TRBV3-1/TRBV3-2	TRBD1	few	CASSQETRQGQNTEAFF	TGTGCCAGCAGCCAAGAAACCCGACAGGGGCAGAACACTGAAGCTTTCTTT
TRBJ2-7	TRBV5-1	TRBD2	.	CASASGRDFYEQYF	TGCGCCAGCGCTAGCGGGAGGGACTTTTACGAGCAGTACTTC
TRBJ2-5	TRBV28	.	.	CASSLIVSPRETQYF	TGTGCCAGCAGTTTAATAGTCTCGCCGCGGGAGACCCAGTACTTC
TRBJ2-1	TRBV6-6	.	.	CASSPGSYNEQFF	TGTGCCAGCAGCCCCGGTTCCTACAATGAGCAGTTCTTC
TRBJ1-6	TRBV9	.	.	CASSVDGRAVNSPLHF	TGTGCCAGCAGCGTAGACGGCAGGGCTGTGAATTCACCCCTCCACTTT
TRBJ1-6	TRBV6-5	TRBD1	.	CASSPRGDNSPLHF	TGTGCCAGCAGTCCCAGGGGGGATAATTCACCCCTCCACTTT
TRBJ1-4	TRBV20-1	.	.	CSARGGEVLFF	TGCAGTGCTAGGGGGGGGGAAGTGCTGTTTTTT
TRBJ1-1	TRBV11-3	.	.	CASSLGGDTEAFF	TGTGCCAGCAGCTTAGGGGGAGACACTGAAGCTTTCTTT
TRBJ2-1	TRBV6-2/TRBV6-3	TRBD2	.	CASSDHSGRAYNEQFF	TGTGCCAGCAGTGACCATAGCGGGAGGGCCTACAATGAGCAGTTCTTC
TRBJ2-5	TRBV28	.	.	CASSLSGAPQETQYF	TGTGCCAGCAGTTTATCCGGAGCCCCACAAGAGACCCAGTACTTC
TRBJ2-7	TRBV5-1	.	.	CASSLGADGVAVYFSYEQYF	TGCGCCAGCAGCTTGGGGGCGGATGGGGTAGCGGTTTACTTCTCCTACGAGCAGTACTTC
TRBJ2-1	TRBV7-3	TRBD2	.	CASSPYQRGDEQFF	TGTGCCAGCAGCCCGTATCAGCGGGGTGACGAGCAGTTCTTC
TRBJ2-1	TRBV7-3	TRBD2	.	CASSVIAGGAEQFF	TGTGCCAGCAGCGTAATAGCGGGAGGTGCGGAGCAGTTCTTC
TRBJ1-1	TRBV6-6	.	.	CASSYARNTEAFF	TGTGCCAGCAGTTACGCCAGAAACACTGAAGCTTTCTTT
TRBJ2-3	TRBV7-8	.	.	CASSFSGSTDTQYF	TGTGCCAGCAGCTTTAGCGGAAGCACAGATACGCAGTATTTT
TRBJ2-5	TRBV2	TRBD1	.	CASTRTGGLETQYF	TGTGCCAGCACCCGAACAGGGGGCTTAGAGACCCAGTACTTC
TRBJ1-1	TRBV6-1	TRBD1	.	CASSEEGGWTEAFF	TGTGCCAGCAGTGAGGAAGGGGGCTGGACTGAAGCTTTCTTT
TRBJ2-1	TRBV2	.	.	CASSETAINEQFF	TGTGCCAGCAGTGAAACGGCAATCAATGAGCAGTTCTTC
TRBJ2-7	TRBV27	.	.	CASSLAVTYEQYF	TGTGCCAGCAGTTTAGCTGTAACCTACGAGCAGTACTTC
TRBJ2-7	TRBV29-1	.	.	CSVQTSTYEQYF	TGCAGCGTTCAAACTAGCACCTACGAGCAGTACTTC
TRBJ1-2	TRBV27	.	.	CASSLRSDYGYTF	TGTGCCAGCAGTTTAAGGTCGGACTATGGCTACACCTTC
TRBJ1-2	TRBV13	TRBD1	.	CASSSRGSGYGYTF	TGTGCCAGCAGCTCCAGGGGGTCAGGCTATGGCTACACCTTC
TRBJ2-5	TRBV2	TRBD1	.	CASRVQGVTQETQYF	TGTGCCAGCAGAGTACAGGGGGTTACACAAGAGACCCAGTACTTC
TRBJ1-4	TRBV10-3	.	once	CATGVPTNEKLFF	TGTGCCACGGGAGTGCCAACTAATGAAAAACTGTTTTTT
TRBJ1-4	TRBV7-9	.	.	CASSLVPVFDEKLFF	TGTGCCAGCAGCTTAGTACCCGTTTTCGATGAAAAACTGTTTTTT
TRBJ1-5	TRBV6-5	TRBD1	.	CASSSTGGHQPQHF	TGTGCCAGCAGTTCGACAGGGGGTCATCAGCCCCAGCATTTT
TRBJ2-1	TRBV27	.	.	CASRMGGTPAHEQFF	TGTGCCAGCAGGATGGGCGGTACTCCTGCCCATGAGCAGTTCTTC
TRBJ1-6	TRBV2	.	.	CASSAWGLNSPLHF	TGTGCCAGCAGTGCATGGGGACTCAATTCACCCCTCCACTTT
TRBJ2-1	TRBV4-1	TRBD2	few	CASSHISAGRAGPHNEQFF	TGCGCCAGCAGCCATATATCCGCTGGAAGAGCGGGACCCCACAATGAGCAGTTCTTC
TRBJ2-5	TRBV5-5	TRBD2	.	CASSLRAGGTTQETQYF	TGTGCCAGCAGCTTGAGAGCGGGAGGGACTACACAAGAGACCCAGTACTTC
TRBJ1-2	TRBV7-9	.	.	CASSLEDATSFYGYTF	TGTGCCAGCAGCTTAGAGGACGCAACCAGCTTTTATGGCTACACCTTC
TRBJ1-3	TRBV10-2	.	.	CASSEIQNTIYF	TGCGCCAGCAGTGAGATCCAGAACACCATATATTTT
TRBJ2-5	TRBV28	TRBD2	.	CASRTSGRAIGNQYF	TGTGCCAGCAGAACTAGCGGGAGGGCAATTGGAAACCAGTACTTC